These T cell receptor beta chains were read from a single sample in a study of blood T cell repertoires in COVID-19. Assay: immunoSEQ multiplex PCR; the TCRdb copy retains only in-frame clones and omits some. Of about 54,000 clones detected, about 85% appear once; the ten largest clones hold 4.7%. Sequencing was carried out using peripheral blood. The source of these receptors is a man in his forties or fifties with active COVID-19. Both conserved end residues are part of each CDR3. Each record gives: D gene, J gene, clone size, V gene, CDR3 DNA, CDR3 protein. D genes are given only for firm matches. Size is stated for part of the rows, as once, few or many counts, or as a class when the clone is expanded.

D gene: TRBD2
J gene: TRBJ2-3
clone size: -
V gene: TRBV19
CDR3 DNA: TGTGCCAGTAGTCCCAATGCGGGGCGGGGGGGTACGCAGTATTTT
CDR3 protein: CASSPNAGRGGTQYF

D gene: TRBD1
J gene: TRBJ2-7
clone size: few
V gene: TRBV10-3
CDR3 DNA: TGTGCCATCAGCGGGGACAGGCTTGCCTACGAGCAGTACTTC
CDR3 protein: CAISGDRLAYEQYF

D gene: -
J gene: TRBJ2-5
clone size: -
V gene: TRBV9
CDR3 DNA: TGTGCCAGCAGCGGGACACAGGAGACCCAGTACTTC
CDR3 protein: CASSGTQETQYF

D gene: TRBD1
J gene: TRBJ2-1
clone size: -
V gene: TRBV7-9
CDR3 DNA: TGTGCCAGCACTCGACAGGGGGAGTACAATGAGCAGTTCTTC
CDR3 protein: CASTRQGEYNEQFF

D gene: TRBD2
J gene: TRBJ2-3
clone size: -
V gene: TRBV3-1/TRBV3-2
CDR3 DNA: TGTGCCAGCAGCGGTCTAGCGGGAGGGATTGCAGATACGCAGTATTTT
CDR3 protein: CASSGLAGGIADTQYF

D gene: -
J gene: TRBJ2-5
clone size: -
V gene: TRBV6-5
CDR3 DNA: TGTGCCAGTCAACCCGGGGAGACCCAGTACTTC
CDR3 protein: CASQPGETQYF

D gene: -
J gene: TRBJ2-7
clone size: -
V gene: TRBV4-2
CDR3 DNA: TGTGCCAGCAGCCAGGCCGGGACTCGCGGTGGAGAGCAGTACTTC
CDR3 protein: CASSQAGTRGGEQYF

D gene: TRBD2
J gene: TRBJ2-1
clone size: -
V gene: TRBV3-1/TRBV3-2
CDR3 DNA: TGTGCCAGCAGCCAAGGACTAGCGGGAGCTTACAATGAGCAGTTCTTC
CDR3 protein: CASSQGLAGAYNEQFF

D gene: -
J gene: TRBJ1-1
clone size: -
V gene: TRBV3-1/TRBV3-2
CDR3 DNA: TGTGCCAGCAGCCAAGGCCAACTTGGAGCTTTCTTT
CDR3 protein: CASSQGQLGAFF

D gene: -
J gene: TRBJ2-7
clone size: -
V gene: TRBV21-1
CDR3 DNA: TGTGCCAGCAGCACCCCGGGACAGGGGCCCTACGAGCAGTACTTC
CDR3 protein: CASSTPGQGPYEQYF

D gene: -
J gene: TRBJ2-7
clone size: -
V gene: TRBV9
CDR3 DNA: TGTGCCAGCAGCGTAGGGAACGGGATTCCCTACGAGCAGTACTTC
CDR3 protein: CASSVGNGIPYEQYF

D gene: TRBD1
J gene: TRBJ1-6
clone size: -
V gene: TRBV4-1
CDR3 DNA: TGCGCCAGCAGCCAAGCCCCGGGACAGGGCAATTCACCCCTCCACTTT
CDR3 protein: CASSQAPGQGNSPLHF

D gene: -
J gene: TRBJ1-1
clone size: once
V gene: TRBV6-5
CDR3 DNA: TGTGCCAGCAGTTACTCTGCAGCAGGGGCCGGCACTGAAGCTTTCTTT
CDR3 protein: CASSYSAAGAGTEAFF

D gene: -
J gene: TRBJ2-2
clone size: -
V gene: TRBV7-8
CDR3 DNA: TGTGCCAGCAGCTTCTGGCCCACCGGGGAGCTGTTTTTT
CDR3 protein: CASSFWPTGELFF

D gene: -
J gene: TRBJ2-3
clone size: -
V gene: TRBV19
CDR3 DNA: TGTGCCAGTAGTATAGGGGGAGTAGCCCAGCAGTATTTT
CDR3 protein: CASSIGGVAQQYF

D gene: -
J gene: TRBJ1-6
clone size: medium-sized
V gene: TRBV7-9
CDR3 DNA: TGTGCCAGCAGCCGAGATAATTCACCCCTCCACTTT
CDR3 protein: CASSRDNSPLHF

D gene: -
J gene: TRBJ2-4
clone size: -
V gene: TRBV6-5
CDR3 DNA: TGTGCCAGCGGGGGGATTTACATTCAGTACTTC
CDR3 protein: CASGGIYIQYF

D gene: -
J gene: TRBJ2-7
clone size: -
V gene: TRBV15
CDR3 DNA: TGTGCCACCAGCAGAGATTACCAGTACAGCAACGAGCAGTACTTC
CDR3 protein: CATSRDYQYSNEQYF

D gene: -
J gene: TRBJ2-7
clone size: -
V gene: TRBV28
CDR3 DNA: TGTGCCAGCAGTCTCATAGCGGTAACCTACGAGCAGTACTTC
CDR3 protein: CASSLIAVTYEQYF

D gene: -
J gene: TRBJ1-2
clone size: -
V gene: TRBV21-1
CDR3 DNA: -
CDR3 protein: CASSKVGQGSGGYTF

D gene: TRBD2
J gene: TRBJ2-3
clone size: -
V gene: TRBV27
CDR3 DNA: TGTGCCAGCAGTTTGGCGGGAGTAACTAGCACAGATACGCAGTATTTT
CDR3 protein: CASSLAGVTSTDTQYF

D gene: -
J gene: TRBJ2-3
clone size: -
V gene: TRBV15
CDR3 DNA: TGTGCCACCAGCAGAGGCAGGAGCACAGATACGCAGTATTTT
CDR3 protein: CATSRGRSTDTQYF

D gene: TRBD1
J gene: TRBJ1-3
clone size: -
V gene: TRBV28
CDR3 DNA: TGTGCCAGCAGTTTCGGAGGGACAGGGGGGATCCTCTCTCCATCTGGAAACACCATATATTTT
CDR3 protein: CASSFGGTGGILSPSGNTIYF

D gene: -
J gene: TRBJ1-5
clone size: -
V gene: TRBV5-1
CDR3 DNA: TGCGCCAGCAGCTTGGAGGGAGGGGGTCATCAGCCCCAGCATTTT
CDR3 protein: CASSLEGGGHQPQHF

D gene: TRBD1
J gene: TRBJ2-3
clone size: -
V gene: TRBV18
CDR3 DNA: TGTGCCAGCTCACCACTGGACGTTGTGACAGGGTACACAGATACGCAGTATTTT
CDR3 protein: CASSPLDVVTGYTDTQYF

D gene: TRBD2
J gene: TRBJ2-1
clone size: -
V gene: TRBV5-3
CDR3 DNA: TGTGCCAGAAGGACGACTAGCGGGGATCACAATGAGCAGTTCTTC
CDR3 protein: CARRTTSGDHNEQFF

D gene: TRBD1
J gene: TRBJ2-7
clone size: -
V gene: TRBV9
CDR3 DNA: TGTGCCAGCAGCGGGGGACAGGGGGACTCCTACGAGCAGTACTTC
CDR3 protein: CASSGGQGDSYEQYF

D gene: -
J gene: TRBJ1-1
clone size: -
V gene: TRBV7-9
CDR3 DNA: TGTGCCAGCGATGGGGGGGTAGTGAACACTGAAGCTTTCTTT
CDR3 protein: CASDGGVVNTEAFF

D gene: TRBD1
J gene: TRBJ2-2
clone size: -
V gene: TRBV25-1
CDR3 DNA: TGTGCCACCGGGACAGGGGGACCCGGGGAGCTGTTTTTT
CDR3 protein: CATGTGGPGELFF

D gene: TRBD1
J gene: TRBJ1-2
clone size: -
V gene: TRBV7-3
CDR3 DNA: TGTGCCAGCAGCTTAATGGACAGGCCTGGGGATGGCTACACCTTC
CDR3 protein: CASSLMDRPGDGYTF

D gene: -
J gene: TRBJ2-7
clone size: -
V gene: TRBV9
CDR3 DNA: TGTGCCAGCAGTTACGGGGGTGGGAGCTCCTACGAGCAGTACTTC
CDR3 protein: CASSYGGGSSYEQYF

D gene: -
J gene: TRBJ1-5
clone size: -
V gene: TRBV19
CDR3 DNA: TGTGCCAGTAGTCTGCAGGGTTCCCAGCCCCAGCATTTT
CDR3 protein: CASSLQGSQPQHF

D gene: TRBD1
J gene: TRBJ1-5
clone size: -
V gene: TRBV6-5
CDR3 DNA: TGTGCCAGCAAAGGCTCCGGGACAGGGGGCCTGCCCCAGCATTTT
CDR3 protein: CASKGSGTGGLPQHF

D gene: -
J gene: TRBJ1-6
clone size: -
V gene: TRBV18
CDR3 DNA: TGTGCCAGCTCAGCAGACTTCTCCTATAATTCACCCCTCCACTTT
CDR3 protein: CASSADFSYNSPLHF

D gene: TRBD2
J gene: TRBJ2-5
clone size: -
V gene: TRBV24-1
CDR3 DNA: TGTGCCACCAGTTCTAGAAACCGAGGACTAGCGGAAGAGACCCAGTACTTC
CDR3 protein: CATSSRNRGLAEETQYF

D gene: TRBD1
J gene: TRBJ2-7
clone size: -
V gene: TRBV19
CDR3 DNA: TGTGCCAGTAGTAAGGGACAGGGAGGGACCTACGAGCAGTACTTC
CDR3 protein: CASSKGQGGTYEQYF

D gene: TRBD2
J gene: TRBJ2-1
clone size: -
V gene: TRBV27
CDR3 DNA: TGTGCCAGCAGTTTACTTACCGGGACTAGGCAAAATGAGCAGTTCTTC
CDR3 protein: CASSLLTGTRQNEQFF

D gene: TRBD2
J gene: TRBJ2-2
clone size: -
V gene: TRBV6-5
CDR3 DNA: TGTGCCGTCCAGGGAGGGCCCGGGGAGCTGTTTTTT
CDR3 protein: CAVQGGPGELFF

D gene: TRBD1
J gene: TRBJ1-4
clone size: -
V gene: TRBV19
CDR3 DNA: TGTGCCAGTAGTGCGGACAGGGGTGGTGAAAAACTGTTTTTT
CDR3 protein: CASSADRGGEKLFF

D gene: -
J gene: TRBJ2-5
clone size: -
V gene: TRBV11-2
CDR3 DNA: TGTGCCAGCAGCTTATCCAGGGGTTTCCAAGAGACCCAGTACTTC
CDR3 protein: CASSLSRGFQETQYF

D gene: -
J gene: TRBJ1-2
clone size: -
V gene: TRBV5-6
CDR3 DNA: TGTGCCAGCAGCTTCGGCAGGCTCAGCTATGGCTACACCTTC
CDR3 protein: CASSFGRLSYGYTF

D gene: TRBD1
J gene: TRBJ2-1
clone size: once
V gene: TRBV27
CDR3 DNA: TGTGCCAGCAGTTTGACAGGGGTTAACAATGAGCAGTTCTTC
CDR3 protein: CASSLTGVNNEQFF

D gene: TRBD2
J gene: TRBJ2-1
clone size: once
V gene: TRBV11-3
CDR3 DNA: TGTGCCAGCAGCTTAGGCGCGGGAGGCTACAATGAGCAGTTCTTC
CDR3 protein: CASSLGAGGYNEQFF

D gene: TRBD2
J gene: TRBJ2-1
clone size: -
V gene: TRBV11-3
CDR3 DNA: TGTGCCAGCAGCCCCCGCGGGGGGGGAGGAAGGGGCTCCTACAATGAGCAGTTCTTC
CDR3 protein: CASSPRGGGGRGSYNEQFF

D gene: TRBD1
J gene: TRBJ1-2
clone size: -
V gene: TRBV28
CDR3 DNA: TGTGCCAGCAGTCGACCCGGACAGGGCGCATTCTATGGCTACACCTTC
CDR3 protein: CASSRPGQGAFYGYTF

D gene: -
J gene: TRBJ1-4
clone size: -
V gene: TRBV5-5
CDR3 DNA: TGTGCCAGCAGCTCATTAAGGGACAAGGGCGAAAAACTGTTTTTT
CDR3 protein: CASSSLRDKGEKLFF

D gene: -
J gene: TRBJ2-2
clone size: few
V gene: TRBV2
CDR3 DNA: TGTGCCAGCAATGGGGGCGCGGACGGGGAGCTGTTTTTT
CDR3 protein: CASNGGADGELFF

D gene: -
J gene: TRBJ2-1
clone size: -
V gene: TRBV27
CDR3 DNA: TGTGCCAGCAGTCTCGGGGGATCGGAGAATGAGCAGTTCTTC
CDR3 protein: CASSLGGSENEQFF

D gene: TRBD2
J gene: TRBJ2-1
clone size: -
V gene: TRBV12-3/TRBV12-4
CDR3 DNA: TGTGCCAGCAGCACCGGGACTAGCGGGCCTTGCTTCTTC
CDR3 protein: CASSTGTSGPCFF

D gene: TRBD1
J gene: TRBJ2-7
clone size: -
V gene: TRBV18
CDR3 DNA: TGTGCCAGCTCAATCGGACAGGGAGCCTACGAGCAGTACTTC
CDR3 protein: CASSIGQGAYEQYF

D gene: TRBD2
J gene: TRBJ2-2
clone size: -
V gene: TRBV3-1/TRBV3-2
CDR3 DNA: TGTGCCAGCAGCCAAGCCCCGAGTAGCGGGAGACTAAACACCGGGGAGCTGTTTTTT
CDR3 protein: CASSQAPSSGRLNTGELFF

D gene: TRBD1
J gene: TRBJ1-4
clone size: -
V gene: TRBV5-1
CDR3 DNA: TGCGCCAGCAGCCGCTACAGGGGAATTAATGAAAAACTGTTTTTT
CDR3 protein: CASSRYRGINEKLFF

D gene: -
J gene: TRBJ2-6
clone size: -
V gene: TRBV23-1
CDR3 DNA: TGCGCCAGTGGCCCCTCTGGGGCCAACGTCCTGACTTTC
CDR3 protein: CASGPSGANVLTF

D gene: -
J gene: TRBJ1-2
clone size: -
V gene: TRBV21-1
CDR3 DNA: TGTGCCAGCAGCAAAAGGTGTGTCAGGGGAAACTATGGCTACACCTTC
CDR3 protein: CASSKRCVRGNYGYTF

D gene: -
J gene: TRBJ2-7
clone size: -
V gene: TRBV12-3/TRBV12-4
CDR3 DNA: TGTGCCAGCAGCAGGTCCTCCTACGAGCAGTACTTC
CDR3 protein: CASSRSSYEQYF

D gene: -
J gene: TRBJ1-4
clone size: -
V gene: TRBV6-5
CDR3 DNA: TGTGCCAGCTCCTTCCTCGGGGGGACTAATGAAAAACTGTTTTTT
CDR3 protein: CASSFLGGTNEKLFF

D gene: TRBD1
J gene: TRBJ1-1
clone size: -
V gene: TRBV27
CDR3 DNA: TGTGCCAGCAACCTAGGGAAGACAGGGACTGAAGCTTTCTTT
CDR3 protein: CASNLGKTGTEAFF

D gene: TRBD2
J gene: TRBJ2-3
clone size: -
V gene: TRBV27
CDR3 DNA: TGTGCCAGCAGTTTAATGACTAGCGGCACAGATACGCAGTATTTT
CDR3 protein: CASSLMTSGTDTQYF

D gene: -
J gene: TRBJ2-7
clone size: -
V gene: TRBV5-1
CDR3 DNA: TGCGCCAGCAGCTTGGCCCAGGGAACTATCTCAAGCTACGAGCAGTACTTC
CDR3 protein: CASSLAQGTISSYEQYF